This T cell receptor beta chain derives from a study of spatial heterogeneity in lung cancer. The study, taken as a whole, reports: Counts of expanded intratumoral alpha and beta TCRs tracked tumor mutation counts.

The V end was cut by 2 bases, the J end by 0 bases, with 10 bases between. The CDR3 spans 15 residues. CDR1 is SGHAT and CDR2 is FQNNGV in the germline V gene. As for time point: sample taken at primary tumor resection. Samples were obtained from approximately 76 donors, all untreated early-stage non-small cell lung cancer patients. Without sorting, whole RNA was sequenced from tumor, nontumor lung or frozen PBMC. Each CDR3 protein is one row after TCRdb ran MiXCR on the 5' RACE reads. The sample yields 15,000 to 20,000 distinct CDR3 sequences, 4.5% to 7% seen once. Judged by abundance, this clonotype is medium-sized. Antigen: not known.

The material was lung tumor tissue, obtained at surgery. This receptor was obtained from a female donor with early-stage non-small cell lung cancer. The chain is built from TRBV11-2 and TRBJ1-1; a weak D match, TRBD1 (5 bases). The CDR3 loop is CASSLINRLNTEAFF. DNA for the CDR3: TGTGCCAGCAGCTTAATAAACAGGTTGAACACTGAAGCTTTCTTT. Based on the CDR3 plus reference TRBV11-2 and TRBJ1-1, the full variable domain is EAGVAQSPRYKIIEKRQSVAFWCNPISGHATLYWYQQILGQGPKLLIQFQNNGVVDDSQLPKDRFSAERLKGVDSTLKIQPAKLEDSAVYLCASSLINRLNTEAFFGQGTRLTVV.